This T cell receptor (beta chain) came from a study of T cell repertoires in cytomegalovirus infection. Across the study: CMV infection together with matching HLA type was indicated by public TCR beta signatures.

V was clipped by 5 bases and J by 5 bases; unmatched bases: 12. The length of the CDR3 is 16 residues. Germline V gives CDR1 SEHNR, CDR2 FQNEAQ (reference sequence). Study results and limitations: HLA-C-restricted CMV-specific TCR beta clonotypes prevailed in the ex vivo response.

MiXCR was run by TCRdb on the reads, yielding one entry per CDR3 protein. In the table there are 510,000 or so distinct CDR3 sequences, around a quarter of which are singletons. A word on this clonotype: Its target is unknown.

The V gene is TRBV7-9, the J gene TRBJ2-3, with 8 bases fitting TRBD2. Sequenced sample: PBMCs. The sequence came from a human donor in good health (CMV status not recorded). Some clones in this sample may be carry-over from other donors' samples. CDR3 residues: CASSPRPAGVQDTQYF. As DNA, the CDR3 is TGTGCCAGCAGCCCCCGGCCAGCGGGAGTTCAAGATACGCAGTATTTT.